The clone carrying this TCR beta chain was seen ten or more times. Specified time point: after trial treatment. Stated treatment: LDRT plus nivolumab, ipilimumab, low-dose cyclophosphamide and aspirin (RACIN trial). These data belong to a study of low-dose radiotherapy and immunotherapy resistance in tumors. Study-wide background: Every two weeks patients got nivolumab 240 mg flat dose, plus ipilimumab 1 mg/kg every six weeks, intravenously. Patients took oral aspirin 300 mg daily for four cycles from cycle 1 day 1.

First-strand cDNA used TRAV- and TRBV-specific primers, covering alpha and beta chains. Using a constant-region primer together with a V-primer adapter, TCRs were subjected to roughly 20 PCR cycles of amplification. Each CDR3 protein gets one entry after TCRdb re-called the reads with MiXCR. Found here are 35,000 to 50,000 distinct CDR3 sequences, 20% to 30% of them singletons; the top ten hold 9.5% to 13%. Trimming took 8 bases from V and 0 from J, leaving 14 bases between them. Germline V gives CDR1 MNHEY, CDR2 SVGEGT. The CDR3 contains 15 residues. This TCR derives from a male donor with prostate cancer. The sequenced sample was PBMCs, obtained after low-dose radiotherapy plus immunotherapy. The chain is built from TRBV6-2 or TRBV6-3 and TRBJ1-3; TRBD1 might be the D (6 bases). The CDR3 DNA reads as TGTGCCAGCCGGGACACCGCGAGCTCTGGAAACACCATATATTTT. Translation gives CASRDTASSGNTIYF.